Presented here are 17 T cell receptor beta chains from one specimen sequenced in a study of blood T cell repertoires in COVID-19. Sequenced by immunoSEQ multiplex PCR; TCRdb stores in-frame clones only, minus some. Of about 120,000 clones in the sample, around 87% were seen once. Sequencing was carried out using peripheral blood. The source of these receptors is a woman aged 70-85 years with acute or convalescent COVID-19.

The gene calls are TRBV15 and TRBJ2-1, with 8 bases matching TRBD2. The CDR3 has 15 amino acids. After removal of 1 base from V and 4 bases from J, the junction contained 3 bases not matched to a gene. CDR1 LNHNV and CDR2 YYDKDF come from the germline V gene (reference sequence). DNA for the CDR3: TGTGCCACCAGCAGAGGGCCTAGCGGGTACAATGAGCAGTTCTTC. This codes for CATSRGPSGYNEQFF. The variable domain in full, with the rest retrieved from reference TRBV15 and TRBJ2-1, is DAMVIQNPRYQVTQFGKPVTLSCSQTLNHNVMYWYQQKSSQAPKLLFHYYDKDFNNEADTPDNFQSRRPNTSFCFLDIRSPGLGDTAMYLCATSRGPSGYNEQFFGPGTRLTVL.

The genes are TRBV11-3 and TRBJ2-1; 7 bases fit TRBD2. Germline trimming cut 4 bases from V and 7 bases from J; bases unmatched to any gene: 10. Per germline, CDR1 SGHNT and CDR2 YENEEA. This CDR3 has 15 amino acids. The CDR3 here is CASSSGGTLGNEQFF. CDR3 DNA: TGTGCCAGCAGCTCGGGGGGAACCCTGGGGAATGAGCAGTTCTTC. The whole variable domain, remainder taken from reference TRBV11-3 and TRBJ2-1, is EAGVVQSPRYKIIEKKQPVAFWCNPISGHNTLYWYLQNLGQGPELLIRYENEEAVDDSQLPKDRFSAERLKGVDSTLKIQPAELGDSAVYLCASSSGGTLGNEQFFGPGTRLTVL.

Here the CDR3 reads CASGLAGSGANVLTF. The DNA of the CDR3 is TGTGCTAGTGGTTTGGCAGGGTCCGGGGCCAACGTCCTGACTTTC. V usage is TRBV12-5 and J usage is TRBJ2-6; D is perhaps TRBD1 (5 bases). Trimming took off 1 base at V and 4 bases at J, with 8 bases between the two ends. Germline CDR1 reads LGHNT; CDR2 reads FRNRAP. The CDR3 is 15 amino acids. The full variable domain, with the rest looked up from reference TRBV12-5 and TRBJ2-6, is DARVTQTPRHKVTEMGQEVTMRCQPILGHNTVFWYRQTMMQGLELLAYFRNRAPLDDSGMPKDRFSAEMPDATLATLKIQPSEPRDSAVYFCASGLAGSGANVLTFGAGSRLTVL.

CDR3 protein: CASSGRGNEQFF. The CDR3 DNA is TGTGCCAGCAGTGGCAGGGGCAATGAGCAGTTCTTC. The chain links TRBV9 to TRBJ2-1; possibly TRBD1 for D (6 bases). CDR3 length: 12 residues. Germline V lookup: CDR1 SGDLS, CDR2 YYNGEE. V dropped 5 bases and J dropped 6 bases, with 9 bases sitting between them. Full variable domain (outside the CDR3, taken from reference TRBV9 and TRBJ2-1): DSGVTQTPKHLITATGQRVTLRCSPRSGDLSVYWYQQSLDQGLQFLIQYYNGEERAKGNILERFSAQQFPDLHSELNLSSLELGDSALYFCASSGRGNEQFFGPGTRLTVL.

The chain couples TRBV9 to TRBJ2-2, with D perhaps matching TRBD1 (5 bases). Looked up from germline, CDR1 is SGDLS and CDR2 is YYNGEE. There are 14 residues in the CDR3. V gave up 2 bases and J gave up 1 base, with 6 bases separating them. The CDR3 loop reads CASSVTGNTGELFF. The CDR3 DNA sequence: TGTGCCAGCAGCGTTACAGGGAACACCGGGGAGCTGTTTTTT. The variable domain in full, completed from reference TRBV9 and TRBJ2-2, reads DSGVTQTPKHLITATGQRVTLRCSPRSGDLSVYWYQQSLDQGLQFLIQYYNGEERAKGNILERFSAQQFPDLHSELNLSSLELGDSALYFCASSVTGNTGELFFGEGSRLTVL.

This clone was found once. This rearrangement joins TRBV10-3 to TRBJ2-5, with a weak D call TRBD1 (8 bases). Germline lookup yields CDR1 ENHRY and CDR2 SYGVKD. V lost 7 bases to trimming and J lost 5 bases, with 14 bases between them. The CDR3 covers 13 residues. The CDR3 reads CAITSGQGETQYF. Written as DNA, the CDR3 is TGTGCCATCACTAGCGGACAGGGCGAGACCCAGTACTTC.

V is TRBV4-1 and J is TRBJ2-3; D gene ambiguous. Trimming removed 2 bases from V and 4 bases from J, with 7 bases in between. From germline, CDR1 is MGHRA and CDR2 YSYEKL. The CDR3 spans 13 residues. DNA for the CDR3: TGCGCCAGCAGCCAACTGGCCTCAGATACGCAGTATTTT. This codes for CASSQLASDTQYF.

The CDR3 coding sequence is TGTGCCAGCAGCTTAAGGGGGCGCAGGGGGTCAACTAATGAAAAACTGTTTTTT. This codes for CASSLRGRRGSTNEKLFF. The chain employs TRBV7-6 and TRBJ1-4; 7 positions agree with TRBD1. The germline V gene has CDR1 SGHVS and CDR2 FNYEAQ. V lost 2 bases, J lost 0 bases, and 9 bases stayed unmatched. The CDR3 loop spans 18 amino acids.

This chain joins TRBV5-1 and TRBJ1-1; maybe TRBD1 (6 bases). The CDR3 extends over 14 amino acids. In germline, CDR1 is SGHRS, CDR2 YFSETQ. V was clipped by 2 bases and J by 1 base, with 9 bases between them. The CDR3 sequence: CASSFGQTNTEAFF. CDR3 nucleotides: TGCGCCAGCAGCTTCGGACAGACGAACACTGAAGCTTTCTTT.

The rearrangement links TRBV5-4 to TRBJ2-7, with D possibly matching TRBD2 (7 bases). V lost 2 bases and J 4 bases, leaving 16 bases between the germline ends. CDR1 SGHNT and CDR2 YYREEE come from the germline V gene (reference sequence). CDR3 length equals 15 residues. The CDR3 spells CASSFGQGRGYEQYF. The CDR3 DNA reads TGTGCCAGCAGCTTTGGGCAGGGGAGGGGATACGAGCAGTACTTC.

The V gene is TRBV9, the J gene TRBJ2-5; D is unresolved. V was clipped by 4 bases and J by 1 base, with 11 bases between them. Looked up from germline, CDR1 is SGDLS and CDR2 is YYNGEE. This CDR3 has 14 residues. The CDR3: CASSPVGSQETQYF. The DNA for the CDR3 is TGTGCCAGCAGCCCGGTGGGCTCCCAAGAGACCCAGTACTTC.

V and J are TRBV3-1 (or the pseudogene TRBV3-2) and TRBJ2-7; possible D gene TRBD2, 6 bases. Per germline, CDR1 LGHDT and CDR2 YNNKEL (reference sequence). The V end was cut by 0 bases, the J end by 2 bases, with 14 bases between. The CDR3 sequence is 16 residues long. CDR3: CASSQDSRDFTYEQYF. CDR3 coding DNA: TGTGCCAGCAGCCAAGATAGCCGGGACTTCACCTACGAGCAGTACTTC.

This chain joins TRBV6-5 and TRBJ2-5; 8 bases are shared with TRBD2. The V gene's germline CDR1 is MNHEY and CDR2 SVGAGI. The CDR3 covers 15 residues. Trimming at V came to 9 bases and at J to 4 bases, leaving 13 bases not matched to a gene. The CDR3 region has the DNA TGTGCCAGTTTTGCCGGGGGGGCCCGGGCAGAGACCCAGTACTTC. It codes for CASFAGGARAETQYF.

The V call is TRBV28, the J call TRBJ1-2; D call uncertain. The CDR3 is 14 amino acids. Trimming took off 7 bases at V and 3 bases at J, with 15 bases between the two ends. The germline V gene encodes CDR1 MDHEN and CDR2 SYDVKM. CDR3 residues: CASTPSGSDYGYTF. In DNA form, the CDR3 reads TGTGCCAGCACCCCCTCGGGTTCCGACTATGGCTACACCTTC.

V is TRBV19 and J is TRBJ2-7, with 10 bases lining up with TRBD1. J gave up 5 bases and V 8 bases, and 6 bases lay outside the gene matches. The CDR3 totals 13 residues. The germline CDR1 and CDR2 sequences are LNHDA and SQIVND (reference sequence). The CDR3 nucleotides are TGTGCCAGTCGCGGACAGGGGGTGAACGAGCAGTACTTC. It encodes CASRGQGVNEQYF. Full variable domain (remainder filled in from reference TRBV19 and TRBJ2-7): DGGITQSPKYLFRKEGQNVTLSCEQNLNHDAMYWYRQDPGQGLRLIYYSQIVNDFQKGDIAEGYSVSREKKESFPLTVTSAQKNPTAFYLCASRGQGVNEQYFGPGTRLTVT.

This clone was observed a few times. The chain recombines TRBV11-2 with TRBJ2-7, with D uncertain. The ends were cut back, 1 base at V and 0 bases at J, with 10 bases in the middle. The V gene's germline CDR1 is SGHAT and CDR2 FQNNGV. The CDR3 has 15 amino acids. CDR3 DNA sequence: TGTGCCAGCAGCTTAGCGGTATGGAGCTCCTACGAGCAGTACTTC. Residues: CASSLAVWSSYEQYF.

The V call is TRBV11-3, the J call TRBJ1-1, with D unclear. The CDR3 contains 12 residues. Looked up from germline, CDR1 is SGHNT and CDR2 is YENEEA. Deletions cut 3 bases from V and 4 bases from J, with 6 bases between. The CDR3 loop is CASSLLGTEAFF. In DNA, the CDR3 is TGTGCCAGCAGCTTGCTAGGCACTGAAGCTTTCTTT. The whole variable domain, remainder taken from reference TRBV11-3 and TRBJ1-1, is EAGVVQSPRYKIIEKKQPVAFWCNPISGHNTLYWYLQNLGQGPELLIRYENEEAVDDSQLPKDRFSAERLKGVDSTLKIQPAELGDSAVYLCASSLLGTEAFFGQGTRLTVV.